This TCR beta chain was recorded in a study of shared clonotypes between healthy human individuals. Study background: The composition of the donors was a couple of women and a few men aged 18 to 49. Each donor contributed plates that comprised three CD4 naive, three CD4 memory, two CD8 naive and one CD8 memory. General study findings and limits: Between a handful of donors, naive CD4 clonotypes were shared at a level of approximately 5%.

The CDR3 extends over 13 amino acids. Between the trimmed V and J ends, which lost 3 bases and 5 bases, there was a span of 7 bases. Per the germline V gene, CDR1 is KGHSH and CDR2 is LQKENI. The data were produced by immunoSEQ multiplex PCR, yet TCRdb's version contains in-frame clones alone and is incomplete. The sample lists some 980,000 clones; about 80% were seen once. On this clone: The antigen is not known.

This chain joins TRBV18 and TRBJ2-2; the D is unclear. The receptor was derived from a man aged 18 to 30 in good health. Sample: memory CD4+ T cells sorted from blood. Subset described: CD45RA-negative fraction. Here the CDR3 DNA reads TGTGCCAGCTCACCGGACGGGACCGGGGAGCTGTTTTTT. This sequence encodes CASSPDGTGELFF.